These 18 T cell receptor beta chains originate from one sample sequenced in a study of cytotoxic CD8 clonotypes in ibrutinib-treated CLL. The protocol was immunoSEQ multiplex PCR, while the TCRdb copy is restricted to in-frame clones and leaves out a portion. The table records over 130,000 clones, more than 70% of them present only once. Sample: PBMCs, taken after 36 months of ibrutinib treatment. The receptors derive from a human donor with chronic lymphocytic leukemia.

The chain combines TRBV6-5 with TRBJ1-1; TRBD1 is a possible D gene (5 bases). V gave up 2 bases and J gave up 3 bases, with 10 bases separating them. CDR1 and CDR2 (germline): MNHEY, SVGAGI. This CDR3 contains 14 residues. The CDR3 sequence: CASSYGHSYTEAFF. The CDR3 nucleotides read TGTGCCAGCAGTTACGGACACAGCTACACTGAAGCTTTCTTT.

The chain employs TRBV2 and TRBJ1-1; tentative D call: TRBD1 (5 bases). The V end lost 6 bases, the J end lost 5 bases, and 10 bases lay between the germline ends. Germline values: CDR1 SNHLY, CDR2 FYNNEI. There are 12 residues in the CDR3. The CDR3 DNA is TGTGCCAGCAGCCCAGGGCCAACTGAAGCTTTCTTT. Translated, it gives CASSPGPTEAFF.

This chain links TRBV5-4 with TRBJ2-7; 7 positions agree with TRBD1. Looked up from germline, CDR1 is SGHNT and CDR2 is YYREEE (reference sequence). V lost 0 bases to trimming and J lost 6 bases; unmatched junction nucleotides: 6. CDR3 size: 14 residues. The CDR3 DNA sequence: TGTGCCAGCAGCTTGGAACAGGGGATTTCCGAGCAGTACTTC. It codes for CASSLEQGISEQYF.

This chain connects TRBV2 to TRBJ1-1; TRBD1 matches 7 bases. The CDR3 length is 14 residues. After removal of 6 bases from V and 6 bases from J, the junction contained 10 bases not matched to a gene. The germline gives CDR1 SNHLY, CDR2 FYNNEI. CDR3 nucleotides: TGTGCCAGCAGCCTCTTGGACAGGAGGGCTGAAGCTTTCTTT. This encodes CASSLLDRRAEAFF. Full variable domain (remainder filled in from reference TRBV2 and TRBJ1-1): EPEVTQTPSHQVTQMGQEVILRCVPISNHLYFYWYRQILGQKVEFLVSFYNNEISEKSEIFDDQFSVERPDGSNFTLKIRSTKLEDSAMYFCASSLLDRRAEAFFGQGTRLTVV.

This clone was found a few times. The rearrangement uses TRBV4-2 and TRBJ2-6, with D uncertain. CDR3 length equals 16 residues. V was trimmed by 1 base and J by 2 bases, leaving 9 bases between them. Germline V gives CDR1 LGHNA, CDR2 YNFKEQ. CDR3 sequence reads: CASSQVSVPGANVLTF. CDR3 sequence (DNA): TGTGCCAGCAGCCAAGTATCTGTACCTGGGGCCAACGTCCTGACTTTC.

The rearrangement links TRBV7-9 to TRBJ1-2; tentative D call: TRBD1 (5 bases). CDR1 and CDR2 (germline): SEHNR, FQNEAQ (reference sequence). V lost 0 bases to trimming and J lost 7 bases, with 18 bases between them. The CDR3 loop spans 16 amino acids. CDR3 sequence (DNA): TGTGCCAGCAGCTTAGCGCCGGGACCAGGTGATTCTGGCTACACCTTC. As protein: CASSLAPGPGDSGYTF.

The table lists this clone with a few counts. This chain links TRBV29-1 with TRBJ2-2; no clear D. Germline CDR1 SQVTM, CDR2 ANQGSEA. V was pared by 2 bases and J by 6 bases, with 16 bases between. The CDR3 covers 15 residues. CDR3 DNA: TGCAGCGTTGAAAGGGTGGGAAGCCACCCCGGGGAGCTGTTTTTT. It translates to CSVERVGSHPGELFF.

The chain couples TRBV6-5 to TRBJ2-1; no definite D call. This CDR3 contains 16 residues. Trimming removed 0 bases at V and 1 base at J, with 10 bases between. Germline V gene sequence: CDR1 MNHEY, CDR2 SVGAGI. The CDR3 nucleotides read TGTGCCAGCAGTTACTCCCCGCCAGGATCCTACAATGAGCAGTTCTTC. This codes for CASSYSPPGSYNEQFF.

This clone came up once. V usage is TRBV7-9 and J usage is TRBJ2-3, with D perhaps assigned TRBD1 or TRBD2 (5 bases each). V lost 4 bases to trimming and J lost 1 base, with 18 bases between them. The CDR3 has 17 amino acids. Germline V gives CDR1 SEHNR, CDR2 FQNEAQ (reference sequence). The CDR3, as DNA: TGTGCCAGCAGCTATACCCGACAGTCCGGGGGCACAGATACGCAGTATTTT. It is translated as CASSYTRQSGGTDTQYF.

V usage is TRBV5-1 and J usage is TRBJ2-1; 9 positions agree with TRBD1. This CDR3 comprises 15 residues. The germline V gene has CDR1 SGHRS and CDR2 YFSETQ. Losses at the gene ends were 3 bases for V and 7 bases for J; bases not matched to a gene: 8. This chain's CDR3 is CASSWGQGLGNEQFF. As DNA, the CDR3 is TGCGCCAGCAGCTGGGGACAGGGACTTGGGAATGAGCAGTTCTTC.

V usage is TRBV5-1 and J usage is TRBJ1-2, with a tentative D call TRBD1 (5 bases). V was pared by 4 bases and J by 14 bases, with 18 bases between. The germline gives CDR1 SGHRS, CDR2 YFSETQ. This CDR3 contains 12 residues. The CDR3 coding sequence is TGCGCCAGCAGCCCGGACACAAACCTAGAGACCTTC. Its translation is CASSPDTNLETF.

This chain connects TRBV2 to TRBJ2-7; unclear D gene. This CDR3 has 12 residues. In germline, CDR1 is SNHLY, CDR2 FYNNEI. The V end was cut by 2 bases, the J end by 4 bases, with 6 bases between. This CDR3 reads CASSEMGYEQYF. DNA for the CDR3: TGTGCCAGCAGTGAAATGGGTTACGAGCAGTACTTC.

The rearrangement uses TRBV5-1 and TRBJ2-1, with 12 nucleotides matching TRBD2. CDR3 length: 15 amino acids. Germline CDR1 SGHRS, CDR2 YFSETQ. Trimming at V came to 7 bases and at J to 6 bases, leaving 8 bases not matched to a gene. The CDR3 coding sequence is TGCGCCAGCTTCACCCCTAGCGGGGGGGCCAATGAGCAGTTCTTC. This translates into CASFTPSGGANEQFF.

This chain uses TRBV10-3 with TRBJ1-1; a possible D gene is TRBD1 (6 bases). Germline CDR1 reads ENHRY; CDR2 reads SYGVKD. The CDR3 runs to 18 residues. Trimming removed 7 bases at V and 8 bases at J, with 32 bases between. The CDR3 is CAIKQGGRGSASSGEAFF. The CDR3 DNA reads TGTGCCATCAAACAGGGAGGACGGGGATCAGCAAGTTCAGGCGAAGCTTTCTTT.

The chain is built from TRBV9 and TRBJ1-2; weak D call: TRBD1 (5 bases). The V end lost 0 bases, the J end lost 1 base, and 7 bases lay between the germline ends. This CDR3 contains 14 residues. CDR1 and CDR2 from the germline V gene are SGDLS and YYNGEE. The CDR3 DNA reads as TGTGCCAGCAGCGTAGACAGGCTTAACTATGGCTACACCTTC. Amino acid sequence: CASSVDRLNYGYTF. The full variable domain, its missing parts supplied by reference TRBV9 and TRBJ1-2, is DSGVTQTPKHLITATGQRVTLRCSPRSGDLSVYWYQQSLDQGLQFLIQYYNGEERAKGNILERFSAQQFPDLHSELNLSSLELGDSALYFCASSVDRLNYGYTFGSGTRLTVV.

This clone was seen a single time. The chain couples TRBV15 to TRBJ1-4; 7 bases fit TRBD1. Germline assignment: CDR1 LNHNV and CDR2 YYDKDF (reference sequence). Unmatched junction bases numbered 10, after V lost 4 bases and J lost 8 bases. The CDR3 extends over 15 amino acids. The CDR3 region is CATSTRQGLDEKLFF. Here the CDR3 DNA reads TGTGCCACCAGCACCAGACAGGGATTGGACGAAAAACTGTTTTTT.

The V and J genes are TRBV5-3 and TRBJ2-6; possible D gene TRBD1, 5 bases. TRBV5-3 is placed among ORFs of uncertain function. V was clipped by 4 bases and J by 1 base, with 9 bases between them. CDR3 length: 15 amino acids. The CDR3 DNA follows: TGTGCCAGAAGCCCTGACAGATCTGGGGCCAACGTCCTGACTTTC. This sequence encodes CARSPDRSGANVLTF.

J is TRBJ1-2 and V is TRBV30; unclear D gene. Germline lookup yields CDR1 GTSNPN and CDR2 SVGIG (reference sequence). There are 13 residues in the CDR3. V lost 5 bases and J lost 0, with 10 bases in between. The CDR3 sequence is CAWLSTANYGYTF. The CDR3 region has the DNA TGTGCCTGGCTTTCTACGGCTAACTATGGCTACACCTTC.